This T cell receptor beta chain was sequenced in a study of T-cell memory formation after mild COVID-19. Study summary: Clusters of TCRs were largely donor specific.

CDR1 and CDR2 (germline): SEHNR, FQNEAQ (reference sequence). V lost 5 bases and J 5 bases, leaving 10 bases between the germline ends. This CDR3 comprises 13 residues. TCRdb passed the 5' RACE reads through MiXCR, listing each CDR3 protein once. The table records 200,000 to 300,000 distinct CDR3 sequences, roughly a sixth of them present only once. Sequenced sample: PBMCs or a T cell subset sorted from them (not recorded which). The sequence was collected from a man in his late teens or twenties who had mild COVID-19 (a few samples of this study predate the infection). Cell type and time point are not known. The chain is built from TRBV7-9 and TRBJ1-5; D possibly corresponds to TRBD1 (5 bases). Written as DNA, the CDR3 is TGTGCCAGCAGCCTAGGGACTTATCAGCCCCAGCATTTT. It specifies CASSLGTYQPQHF. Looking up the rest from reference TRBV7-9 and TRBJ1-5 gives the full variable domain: DTGVSQNPRHKITKRGQNVTFRCDPISEHNRLYWYRQTLGQGPEFLTYFQNEAQLEKSRLLSDRFSAERPKGSFSTLEIQRTEQGDSAMYLCASSLGTYQPQHFGDGTRLSIL.